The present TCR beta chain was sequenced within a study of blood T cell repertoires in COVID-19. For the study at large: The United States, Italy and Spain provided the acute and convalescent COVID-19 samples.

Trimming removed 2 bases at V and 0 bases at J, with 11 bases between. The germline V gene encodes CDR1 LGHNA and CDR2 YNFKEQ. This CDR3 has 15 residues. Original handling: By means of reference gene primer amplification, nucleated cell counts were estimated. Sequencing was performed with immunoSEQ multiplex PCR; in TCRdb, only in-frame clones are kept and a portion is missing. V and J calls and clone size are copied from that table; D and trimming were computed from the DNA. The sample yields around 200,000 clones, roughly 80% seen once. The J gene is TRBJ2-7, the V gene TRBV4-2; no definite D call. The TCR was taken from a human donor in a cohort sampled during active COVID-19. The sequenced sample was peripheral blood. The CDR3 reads CASSQYGAISYEQYF. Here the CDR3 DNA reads TGTGCCAGCAGCCAATATGGAGCCATCTCCTACGAGCAGTACTTC.